Presented here are 11 T cell receptor beta chains from one specimen sequenced in a study of T cell responses to AZD1222 COVID-19 vaccine. Sequencing used immunoSEQ multiplex PCR; TCRdb keeps in-frame clones, though not all of them. The sample holds some 99,000 clones, around nine tenths seen once. Here the sequenced sample was peripheral blood, taken 28 days after the second AZD1222 dose. Receptors were obtained from an adult who received the AZD1222 COVID-19 vaccine.

V gene TRBV18 combines with J gene TRBJ1-1; TRBD1 matches 8 bases. Trimming cost V 3 bases and J 10 bases; bases outside gene matches: 13. In germline, CDR1 is KGHSH, CDR2 LQKENI. The CDR3 extends over 15 amino acids. The DNA of the CDR3 is TGTGCCAGCTCACCCTCAGGGGGCCCCTCGGGTGGAGCTTTCTTT. It is translated as CASSPSGGPSGGAFF.

The CDR3 loop is CASSKRAVMGTDTQYF. In nucleotides, the CDR3 is TGTGCCAGTAGTAAAAGGGCGGTGATGGGGACAGATACGCAGTATTTT. V gene TRBV19 combines with J gene TRBJ2-3; D call uncertain. V was clipped by 4 bases and J by 3 bases, with 17 bases between them. Germline V CDR1 and CDR2: LNHDA, SQIVND (reference sequence). The CDR3 is made up of 16 amino acids.

The CDR3 DNA is TGTGCCAGCAGTCCGCCGGACAGGGAAGCTTTCTTT. Its translation: CASSPPDREAFF. The rearrangement links TRBV28 to TRBJ1-1, with 7 bases that match TRBD1. Losses at the gene ends were 5 bases for V and 8 bases for J; bases not matched to a gene: 5. The length of the CDR3 is 12 residues. The germline V gene encodes CDR1 MDHEN and CDR2 SYDVKM.

CDR3 loop: CASSRGQDDQPQHF. The CDR3 DNA is TGTGCCAGCAGTCGAGGACAGGACGATCAGCCCCAGCATTTT. The chain is built from TRBV28 and TRBJ1-5; 7 nucleotides align to TRBD1. Germline CDR1 reads MDHEN; CDR2 reads SYDVKM. The CDR3 runs 14 residues. V lost 5 bases, J lost 5 bases, and 6 bases stayed unmatched.

The chain is built from TRBV23-1 and TRBJ1-3; unclear D gene. TRBV23-1 counts as an open reading frame of uncertain function. V was cut by 0 bases and J by 0 bases, with 9 bases left in between. The CDR3 has 16 residues. The CDR3 spells CASSQSAPSSGNTIYF. The DNA of the CDR3 is TGCGCCAGCAGTCAATCAGCCCCATCCTCTGGAAACACCATATATTTT.

This chain connects TRBV30 to TRBJ1-3; D may be TRBD1 (6 bases). There are 16 residues in the CDR3. CDR1 and CDR2 from the germline V gene are GTSNPN and SVGIG (reference sequence). V lost 0 bases to trimming and J lost 0 bases, with 12 bases between them. The CDR3 here is CAWSVGTSFSGNTIYF. The CDR3 DNA reads TGTGCCTGGAGTGTGGGGACATCCTTCTCTGGAAACACCATATATTTT.

The chain employs TRBV19 and TRBJ2-5, with D uncertain. The CDR3 sequence is 12 residues long. V was trimmed by 5 bases and J by 7 bases, leaving 11 bases between them. Germline CDR1 LNHDA, CDR2 SQIVND (reference sequence). The CDR3 reads CASSVGVGTQYF. The CDR3 DNA is TGTGCCAGTAGTGTGGGCGTGGGGACCCAGTACTTC.

This sequence joins TRBV27 and TRBJ1-2, with TRBD1 as a possible D gene (5 bases). Deletions cut 6 bases from V and 4 bases from J, with 15 bases between. The CDR3 loop spans 14 amino acids. Germline V gives CDR1 MNHEY, CDR2 SMNVEV (reference sequence). CDR3 amino acids: CASRYRDGIYGYTF. DNA for the CDR3: TGTGCCAGCAGATACCGGGACGGAATCTATGGCTACACCTTC.

As concerns this clone: The same CDR3 arises from other DNA sequences in this sample as well. CDR3 region: CASSRTGGYNSPLHF. CDR3 nucleotide sequence: TGTGCCAGCAGCCGGACAGGGGGCTATAATTCACCCCTCCACTTT. The chain joins TRBV27 to TRBJ1-6; TRBD1 matches 10 bases. J was trimmed by 3 bases and V by 6 bases; bases with no gene match: 2. The length of the CDR3 is 15 residues. Germline V gene lookup returns CDR1 MNHEY and CDR2 SMNVEV (reference sequence).

This clone was counted once. The V gene is TRBV30, the J gene TRBJ1-5; no clear D gene. CDR3 length: 14 amino acids. Germline CDR1 and CDR2: GTSNPN and SVGIG (reference sequence). The V gene lost 0 bases and the J gene lost 4 bases, with 10 bases spanning the gap. The CDR3 DNA reads as TGTGCCTGGAGTGTTCGGGAGGGAAATCAGCCCCAGCATTTT. Translation gives CAWSVREGNQPQHF.

This sequence joins TRBV5-4 and TRBJ2-1, with TRBD2 identical over 7 bases. V shed 0 bases and J 2 bases; nucleotides not matched to a gene: 2. The length of the CDR3 is 15 residues. CDR1 and CDR2 from the germline V gene are SGHNT and YYREEE (reference sequence). The CDR3 sequence: CASSLGGRAYNEQFF. The CDR3 region has the DNA TGTGCCAGCAGCTTGGGAGGGAGGGCCTACAATGAGCAGTTCTTC.